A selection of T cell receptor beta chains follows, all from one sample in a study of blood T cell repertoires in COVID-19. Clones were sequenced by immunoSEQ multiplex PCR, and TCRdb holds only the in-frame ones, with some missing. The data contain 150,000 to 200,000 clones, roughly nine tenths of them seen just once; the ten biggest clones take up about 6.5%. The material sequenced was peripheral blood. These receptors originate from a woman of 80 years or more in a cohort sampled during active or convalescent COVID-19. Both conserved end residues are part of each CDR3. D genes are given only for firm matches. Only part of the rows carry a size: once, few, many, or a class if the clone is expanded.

CASSLDTASGANVLTF | TGTGCCAGCAGCTTAGATACAGCCTCTGGGGCCAACGTCCTGACTTTC | 16 | NA | TRBV11-2 | NA | TRBJ2-6
CASSLGNRDRGTDTQYF | TGTGCCAGCAGCTTAGGAAACCGGGACAGGGGCACAGATACGCAGTATTTT | 17 | TRBD1 | TRBV7-9 | NA | TRBJ2-3
CATSVGGTRRDTQYF | TGTGCCACCTCCGTCGGGGGGACTCGAAGAGATACGCAGTATTTT | 15 | TRBD2 | TRBV15 | once | TRBJ2-3
CASSQDSGNQPQHF | TGTGCCAGCAGCCAAGATTCCGGTAATCAGCCCCAGCATTTT | 14 | NA | TRBV4-2 | few | TRBJ1-5
CASMTGGNSPLHF | TGTGCCAGCATGACAGGGGGTAATTCACCCCTCCACTTT | 13 | TRBD1 | TRBV2 | NA | TRBJ1-6
CASSIHRDREKLFF | TGTGCCAGTAGTATACACAGGGACCGTGAAAAACTGTTTTTT | 14 | NA | TRBV19 | NA | TRBJ1-4
CASSPVRENNEQFF | TGTGCCAGCAGCCCGGTCCGCGAAAACAATGAGCAGTTCTTC | 14 | NA | TRBV7-7 | NA | TRBJ2-1
CASSFGGGWGNYGYTF | TGTGCCAGCAGTTTTGGGGGGGGCTGGGGGAACTATGGCTACACCTTC | 16 | NA | TRBV28 | NA | TRBJ1-2
CASSLPSLAGTQETQYF | TGTGCCAGCAGCCTCCCTTCACTAGCGGGTACACAAGAGACCCAGTACTTC | 17 | TRBD2 | TRBV14 | NA | TRBJ2-5
CATSRNRGTEAFF | TGTGCCACCAGCAGAAACAGGGGGACTGAAGCTTTCTTT | 13 | TRBD1 | TRBV15 | NA | TRBJ1-1